Listed here are 16 T cell receptor beta chains from one sample, sequenced in a study of OX40 agonist ivuxolimab in advanced cancers. The table came from immunoSEQ multiplex PCR; TCRdb's copy has only in-frame clones and leaves some out. The sample consists of tens of thousands of clones, 70% to 90% of them appearing once. The sequenced sample was CD4+ or CD8+ T cells sorted from blood, obtained in a trial of the OX40 agonist ivuxolimab. The receptor source for this set is an adult with an advanced solid tumor such as melanoma, head and neck, liver or kidney cancer.

The rearrangement joins TRBV6-5 to TRBJ2-5; D call uncertain. The CDR3 is 11 amino acids. Deletions cut 5 bases from V and 2 bases from J, with 3 bases between. CDR1 is MNHEY and CDR2 is SVGAGI in the germline V gene. The CDR3 here is CASSRQETQYF. The CDR3 nucleotides read TGTGCCAGCAGTCGTCAAGAGACCCAGTACTTC.

This sequence joins TRBV19 and TRBJ1-4; 7 positions match TRBD1. V lost 7 bases, J lost 5 bases, and 4 bases stayed unmatched. The CDR3 totals 13 residues. Germline lookup yields CDR1 LNHDA and CDR2 SQIVND (reference sequence). CDR3 sequence: CASNDRDNEKLFF. In DNA form, the CDR3 reads TGTGCCAGTAACGACAGGGACAATGAAAAACTGTTTTTT.

CDR3 bases: TGTGCCATCAGAACCGGGACAGGGGGCGACGAGCAGTACTTC. It is translated as CAIRTGTGGDEQYF. The chain joins TRBV10-3 to TRBJ2-7, with 12 bases matching TRBD1. The CDR3 consists of 14 residues. The V gene's germline CDR1 is ENHRY and CDR2 SYGVKD. The trim removed 6 bases at V and 5 bases at J, leaving 5 bases unmatched.

The chain has TRBV7-3 and TRBJ1-1; no clear D. With 3 bases removed from V and 6 bases from J, the gap between germline ends came to 11 bases. Germline CDR1 is SGHTA and CDR2 is FQGTGA. This CDR3 contains 13 residues. The CDR3 DNA reads as TGTGCCAGCAGCTTCGGGAGGTCGGCTGAAGCTTTCTTT. This sequence encodes CASSFGRSAEAFF.

V is TRBV5-1 and J is TRBJ2-3, with D unclear. V lost 4 bases and J 7 bases, leaving 10 bases between the germline ends. The CDR3 spans 12 residues. The germline V gene has CDR1 SGHRS and CDR2 YFSETQ. The DNA for the CDR3 is TGCGCCAGCAGCGAGACAACCTATACGCAGTATTTT. Translating gives CASSETTYTQYF.

The rearrangement links TRBV5-1 to TRBJ2-2, with 8 bases matching TRBD1. V lost 0 bases and J lost 1; bases outside the gene matches: 8. This CDR3 spans 18 amino acids. The germline V gene encodes CDR1 SGHRS and CDR2 YFSETQ. In nucleotides, the CDR3 is TGCGCCAGCAGCTTGGGGACAGGGACCTTTGTGAACACCGGGGAGCTGTTTTTT. It codes for CASSLGTGTFVNTGELFF.

V gene TRBV10-3 combines with J gene TRBJ2-7; TRBD2 matches 11 bases. Germline CDR1 ENHRY, CDR2 SYGVKD. V dropped 2 bases and J dropped 4; count of bases not matched to a gene: 1. This CDR3 region has 14 residues. CDR3 amino acids: CAISEVAGGYEQYF. As DNA, the CDR3 is TGTGCCATCAGTGAGGTAGCGGGAGGGTACGAGCAGTACTTC.

This chain links TRBV30 with TRBJ1-1; the D gene is possibly TRBD1 (5 bases). V lost 3 bases and J 1 base, leaving 15 bases between the germline ends. Germline CDR1 reads GTSNPN; CDR2 reads SVGIG (reference sequence). The CDR3 runs 15 residues. CDR3 region: CAWRGRGGKNTEAFF. The DNA of the CDR3 is TGTGCCTGGAGGGGGCGGGGAGGAAAGAACACTGAAGCTTTCTTT. The complete variable domain, with remaining parts taken from reference TRBV30 and TRBJ1-1, reads SQTIHQWPATLVQPVGSPLSLECTVEGTSNPNLYWYRQAAGRGLQLLFYSVGIGQISSEVPQNLSASRPQDRQFILSSKKLLLSDSGFYLCAWRGRGGKNTEAFFGQGTRLTVV.

The chain joins TRBV2 to TRBJ1-5; no firm D call. This CDR3 spans 14 amino acids. V dropped 7 bases and J dropped 7 bases, with 17 bases sitting between them. Germline-derived CDR1 and CDR2 are SNHLY and FYNNEI. CDR3 bases: TGTGCCAGCACCCGTTCACCAAACGTGCAGCCCCAGCATTTT. It yields the protein CASTRSPNVQPQHF.

The chain uses TRBV28 and TRBJ2-5; D not certain. The J call is in doubt because the DNA end fits TRBJ2-7 better. CDR3 size: 11 residues. Germline lookup yields CDR1 MDHEN and CDR2 SYDVKM. CDR3 nucleotides: TGTGCCAGCAGTTTTTCCTACGAGCAGTACTTC. Amino acids: CASSFSYEQYF.

The chain has TRBV7-3 and TRBJ2-1; TRBD2 is a possible D gene (6 bases). V lost 5 bases, J lost 4 bases, and 24 bases lay in between. The CDR3 totals 18 residues. CDR1 is SGHTA and CDR2 is FQGTGA in the germline V gene. The CDR3 sequence is CASSPLVLLGREYNEQFF. Here the CDR3 DNA reads TGTGCCAGCAGCCCGCTTGTGTTGTTAGGGCGGGAATACAATGAGCAGTTCTTC.

The chain recombines TRBV7-8 with TRBJ1-3; D perhaps matches TRBD1 (6 bases). CDR3 length: 16 residues. V was cut by 5 bases and J by 0 bases, with 14 bases left in between. CDR1 is SGHVS and CDR2 is FQNEAQ in the germline V gene. CDR3 amino acids: CASSPHDRTSGNTIYF. Here the CDR3 DNA reads TGTGCCAGCAGCCCCCACGACAGGACCTCTGGAAACACCATATATTTT. The variable domain in full, with the rest retrieved from reference TRBV7-8 and TRBJ1-3, is GAGVSQSPRYKVAKRGQDVALRCDPISGHVSLFWYQQALGQGPEFLTYFQNEAQLDKSGLPSDRFFAERPEGSVSTLKIQRTQQEDSAVYLCASSPHDRTSGNTIYFGEGSWLTVV.

The chain recombines TRBV15 with TRBJ2-7, with D possibly TRBD2 on 5 matching bases. The CDR3 consists of 16 residues. Trimming left V 1 base short and J 6 bases short, with 19 bases between. Germline-derived CDR1 and CDR2 are LNHNV and YYDKDF (reference sequence). The CDR3 nucleotides read TGTGCCACCAGCAGAGGGGAAGGGCTAGCTCGGTCCGAGCAGTACTTC. As protein: CATSRGEGLARSEQYF.

CDR3 residues: CASRGPTYNEQFF. In DNA form, the CDR3 reads TGTGCCAGCAGGGGGCCTACCTACAATGAGCAGTTCTTC. The V and J genes are TRBV28 and TRBJ2-1; D may be TRBD1 (5 bases). Germline loops: CDR1 MDHEN, CDR2 SYDVKM. V was clipped by 6 bases and J by 2 bases, with 8 bases between them. CDR3 length equals 13 residues.

This CDR3 reads CASSLVAGEYEQYF. CDR3 sequence (DNA): TGTGCCAGCAGCTTAGTCGCAGGGGAATACGAGCAGTACTTC. The rearrangement links TRBV7-9 to TRBJ2-7; weak D call: TRBD1 (6 bases). The CDR3 consists of 14 residues. Per the germline V gene, CDR1 is SEHNR and CDR2 is FQNEAQ (reference sequence). V lost 1 base to trimming and J lost 4 bases, with 11 bases between them.

V is TRBV6-5 and J is TRBJ1-2, with D perhaps matching TRBD1 (5 bases). Trimming shortened V by 5 bases and J by 2 bases, and 12 bases separated the two germline ends. The CDR3 is made up of 14 amino acids. Germline CDR1 MNHEY, CDR2 SVGAGI. Here the CDR3 reads CASSPSGSNYGYTF. Here the CDR3 DNA reads TGTGCCAGCAGTCCCTCAGGGTCGAACTATGGCTACACCTTC.